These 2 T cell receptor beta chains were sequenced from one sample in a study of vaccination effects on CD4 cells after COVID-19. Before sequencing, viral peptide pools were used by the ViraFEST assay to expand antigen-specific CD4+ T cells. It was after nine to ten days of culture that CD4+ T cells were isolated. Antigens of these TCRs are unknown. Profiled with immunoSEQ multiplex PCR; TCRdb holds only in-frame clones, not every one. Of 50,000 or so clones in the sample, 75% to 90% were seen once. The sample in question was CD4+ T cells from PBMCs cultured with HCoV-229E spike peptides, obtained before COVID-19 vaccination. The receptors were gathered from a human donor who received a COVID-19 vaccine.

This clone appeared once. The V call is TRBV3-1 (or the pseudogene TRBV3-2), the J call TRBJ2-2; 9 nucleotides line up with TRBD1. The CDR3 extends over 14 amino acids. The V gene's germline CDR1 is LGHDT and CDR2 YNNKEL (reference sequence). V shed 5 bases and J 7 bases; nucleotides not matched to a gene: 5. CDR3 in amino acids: CASSLRQGVGELFF. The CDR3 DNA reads TGTGCCAGCAGCTTACGACAGGGGGTCGGGGAGCTGTTTTTT.

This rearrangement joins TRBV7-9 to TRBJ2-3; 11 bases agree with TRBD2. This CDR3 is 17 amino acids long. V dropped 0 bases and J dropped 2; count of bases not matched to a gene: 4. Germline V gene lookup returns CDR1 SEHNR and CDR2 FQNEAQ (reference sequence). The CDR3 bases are TGTGCCAGCAGCTTAGCGCTAGCGGGGGGACACACAGATACGCAGTATTTT. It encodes CASSLALAGGHTDTQYF. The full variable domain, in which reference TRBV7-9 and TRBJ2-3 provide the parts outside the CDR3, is DTGVSQNPRHKITKRGQNVTFRCDPISEHNRLYWYRQTLGQGPEFLTYFQNEAQLEKSRLLSDRFSAERPKGSFSTLEIQRTEQGDSAMYLCASSLALAGGHTDTQYFGPGTRLTVL.